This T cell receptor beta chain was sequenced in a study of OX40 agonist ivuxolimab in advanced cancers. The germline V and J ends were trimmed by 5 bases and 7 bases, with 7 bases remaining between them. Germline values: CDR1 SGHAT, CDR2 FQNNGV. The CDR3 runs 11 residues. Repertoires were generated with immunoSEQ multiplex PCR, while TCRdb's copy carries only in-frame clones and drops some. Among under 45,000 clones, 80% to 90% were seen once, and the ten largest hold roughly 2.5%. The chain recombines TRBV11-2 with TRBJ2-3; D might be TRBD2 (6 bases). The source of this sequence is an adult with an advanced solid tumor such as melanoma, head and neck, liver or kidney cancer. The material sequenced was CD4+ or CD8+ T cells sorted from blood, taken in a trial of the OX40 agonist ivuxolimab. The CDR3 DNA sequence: TGTGCCAGCAGCGGGGGGTATACGCAGTATTTT. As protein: CASSGGYTQYF.